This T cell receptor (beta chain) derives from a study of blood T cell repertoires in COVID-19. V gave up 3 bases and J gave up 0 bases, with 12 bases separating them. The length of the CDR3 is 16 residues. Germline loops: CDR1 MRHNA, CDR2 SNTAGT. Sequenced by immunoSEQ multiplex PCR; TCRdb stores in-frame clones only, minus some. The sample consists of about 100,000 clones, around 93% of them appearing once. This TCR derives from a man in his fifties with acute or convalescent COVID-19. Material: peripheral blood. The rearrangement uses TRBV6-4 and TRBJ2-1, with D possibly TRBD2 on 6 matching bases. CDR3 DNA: TGTGCCAGCAGTGAATGGACGGGACTCTCCTACAATGAGCAGTTCTTC. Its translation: CASSEWTGLSYNEQFF.